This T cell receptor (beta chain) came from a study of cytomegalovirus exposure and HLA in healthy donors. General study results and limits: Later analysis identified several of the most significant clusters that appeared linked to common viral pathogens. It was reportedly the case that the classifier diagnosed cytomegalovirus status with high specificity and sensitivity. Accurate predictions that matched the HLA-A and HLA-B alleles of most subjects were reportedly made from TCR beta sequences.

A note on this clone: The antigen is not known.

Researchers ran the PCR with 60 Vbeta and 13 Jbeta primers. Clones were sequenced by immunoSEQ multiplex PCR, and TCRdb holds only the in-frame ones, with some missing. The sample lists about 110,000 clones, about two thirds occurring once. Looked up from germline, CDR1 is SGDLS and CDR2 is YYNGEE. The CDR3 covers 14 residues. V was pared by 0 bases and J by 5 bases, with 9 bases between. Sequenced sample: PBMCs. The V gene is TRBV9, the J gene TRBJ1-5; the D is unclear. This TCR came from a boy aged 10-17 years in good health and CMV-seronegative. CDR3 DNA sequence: TGTGCCAGCAGCGTAGATGGGAGTTATCAGCCCCAGCATTTT. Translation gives CASSVDGSYQPQHF.